Shown below are 17 T cell receptor beta chains from a single sample sequenced in a study of CD8+ T cells in alopecia areata. RNA was extracted and reverse transcribed into cDNA as the sequencing template. The assay was immunoSEQ multiplex PCR, and TCRdb's table has in-frame clones only and misses some. The sample contains about 3,600 clones, over 55% of which appear only once. Material for sequencing was skin. All receptors come from a human donor in good health.

The chain recombines TRBV5-4 with TRBJ2-3, with 11 bases aligning to TRBD2. Germline V CDR1 and CDR2: SGHNT, YYREEE (reference sequence). The CDR3 sequence is 15 residues long. V gave up 5 bases and J gave up 2 bases; unmatched junction bases: 4. The chain's CDR3 is CASRKGLADTDTQYF. The CDR3 nucleotides read TGTGCCAGCAGAAAGGGACTAGCGGACACAGATACGCAGTATTTT. The full variable domain, in which reference TRBV5-4 and TRBJ2-3 provide the parts outside the CDR3, is ETGVTQSPTHLIKTRGQQVTLRCSSQSGHNTVSWYQQALGQGPQFIFQYYREEENGRGNFPPRFSGLQFPNYSSELNVNALELDDSALYLCASRKGLADTDTQYFGPGTRLTVL.

The chain is built from TRBV14 and TRBJ2-7; D is unclear. CDR3 length: 18 residues. Trimming shortened V by 5 bases and J by 0 bases, and 23 bases separated the two germline ends. CDR1 is SGHDN and CDR2 is FVKESK in the germline V gene. As DNA, the CDR3 is TGTGCCAGCAGCAGGGCATACTCCGGCTTTTTAGGCTCCTACGAGCAGTACTTC. This translates into CASSRAYSGFLGSYEQYF.

This chain joins TRBV6-5 and TRBJ2-1; TRBD2 matches at 9 bases. The CDR3 sequence is 12 residues long. CDR1 is MNHEY, CDR2 SVGAGI, per germline. V shed 6 bases, J shed 14 bases, and the junction held 8 bases outside the gene matches. CDR3 sequence (DNA): TGTGCCAGCAGGACAGGCGGGGGGGCTGAGTTCTTC. It is translated as CASRTGGGAEFF.

The V gene is TRBV28, the J gene TRBJ2-7, with TRBD2 matching over 10 bases. J lost 5 bases, V lost 11 bases, and 9 bases had no gene match. CDR1 and CDR2 (germline): MDHEN, SYDVKM. This CDR3 spans 13 amino acids. CDR3 residues: CAGRSGGAHEQYF. The CDR3 region has the DNA TGTGCCGGCCGGAGCGGGGGGGCGCACGAGCAGTACTTC.

The chain links TRBV9 to TRBJ2-2; 7 positions match TRBD2. This CDR3 region has 16 residues. V lost 4 bases, J lost 1 base, and 7 bases stayed unmatched. Germline assignment: CDR1 SGDLS and CDR2 YYNGEE. The CDR3: CASSPLGGGNTGELFF. The CDR3 DNA follows: TGTGCCAGCAGCCCCCTTGGGGGGGGGAACACCGGGGAGCTGTTTTTT.

The genes are TRBV6-5 and TRBJ2-1; D is perhaps TRBD1 or TRBD2 (7 bases each). The CDR3 runs 15 residues. The V end was cut by 5 bases, the J end by 4 bases, with 15 bases between. CDR1 is MNHEY and CDR2 is SVGAGI in the germline V gene. The CDR3 bases are TGTGCCAGCAGTCCGACAGGGCGGGGGTACAATGAGCAGTTCTTC. It is translated as CASSPTGRGYNEQFF.

As DNA, the CDR3 is TGCGCCAGCAGCTTGGCGGGGTTTGGGGAGACCCAGTACTTC. Amino acid sequence: CASSLAGFGETQYF. The V call is TRBV5-1, the J call TRBJ2-5; possibly TRBD2 for D (5 bases). V was cut by 0 bases and J by 5 bases, with 11 bases left in between. The germline V gene has CDR1 SGHRS and CDR2 YFSETQ. The CDR3 has 14 residues.

The chain links TRBV7-9 to TRBJ1-6; D may be TRBD1 (5 bases). The germline CDR1 and CDR2 sequences are SEHNR and FQNEAQ (reference sequence). This CDR3 region has 16 residues. The V end lost 0 bases, the J end lost 9 bases, and 15 bases lay between the germline ends. CDR3 DNA: TGTGCCAGCAGCTTAGCTGGGGGGGGAACTGGTTCACCCCTCCACTTT. Protein product: CASSLAGGGTGSPLHF.

This clone has more than one count but fewer than ten. This chain connects TRBV7-9 to TRBJ1-2; D is unresolved. V gave up 3 bases and J gave up 4 bases, with 6 bases separating them. This CDR3 is 12 amino acids long. Germline CDR1 reads SEHNR; CDR2 reads FQNEAQ (reference sequence). The CDR3 DNA follows: TGTGCCAGCAGCTTCAGGACCTATGGCTACACCTTC. Translated, it gives CASSFRTYGYTF.

The chain employs TRBV30 and TRBJ2-4; 9 bases agree with TRBD2. CDR1 and CDR2 (germline): GTSNPN, SVGIG (reference sequence). The CDR3 consists of 16 residues. V gave up 3 bases and J gave up 3 bases; unmatched junction bases: 9. Written as DNA, the CDR3 is TGTGCCTGGAGGCCACTCGGCGGGGGGGACAAAAACATTCAGTACTTC. As protein: CAWRPLGGGDKNIQYF.

V and J are TRBV6-5 and TRBJ1-1; D gene uncertain. The germline V gene has CDR1 MNHEY and CDR2 SVGAGI. This CDR3 region has 12 residues. V lost 7 bases and J lost 7, with 13 bases in between. The CDR3, as DNA: TGTGCCAGCACCAACGGGATTGTTGAAGCTTTCTTT. It codes for CASTNGIVEAFF.

The chain employs TRBV7-9 and TRBJ2-1; 12 bases match TRBD2. The CDR3 covers 16 residues. The V and J ends lost 1 base and 6 bases, in that order; junction bases with no gene match: 4. Looked up from germline, CDR1 is SEHNR and CDR2 is FQNEAQ (reference sequence). In DNA form, the CDR3 reads TGTGCCAGCAGCTTAGGGCTAGCGGGGGGGCGCAATGAGCAGTTCTTC. It yields the protein CASSLGLAGGRNEQFF.

The chain is built from TRBV6-5 and TRBJ1-1; no clear D. This CDR3 spans 13 amino acids. Germline V gives CDR1 MNHEY, CDR2 SVGAGI. V was pared by 5 bases and J by 1 base, with 8 bases between. The DNA for the CDR3 is TGTGCCAGCAGTGAAACGGAGAACACTGAAGCTTTCTTT. This sequence encodes CASSETENTEAFF.

V gene TRBV6-8 combines with J gene TRBJ2-3; D is ambiguous. This CDR3 is built from 11 residues. V lost 2 bases and J lost 6, with 3 bases in between. CDR1 and CDR2 (germline): MNHGY, SAAAGT. The CDR3 DNA is TGTGCCAGCAGTTACAAGGATACGCAGTATTTT. Protein sequence: CASSYKDTQYF.

The chain combines TRBV19 with TRBJ1-5; no clear D gene. V lost 1 base and J 0 bases, leaving 7 bases between the germline ends. Germline CDR1 LNHDA, CDR2 SQIVND (reference sequence). CDR3 length: 15 residues. The CDR3 DNA reads as TGTGCCAGTAGTATAGTCCAGTATAGCAATCAGCCCCAGCATTTT. It yields the protein CASSIVQYSNQPQHF.

CDR3 nucleotide sequence: TGCGCCAGCAGCTCGACGGGCCAAACGGGGACCCAAGAGACCCAGTACTTC. It encodes CASSSTGQTGTQETQYF. This sequence joins TRBV5-1 and TRBJ2-5; D is tentatively TRBD1 or TRBD2 (5 bases each). V lost 3 bases, J lost 1 base, and 19 bases lay in between. The CDR3 extends over 17 amino acids. Per the germline V gene, CDR1 is SGHRS and CDR2 is YFSETQ.

This chain connects TRBV5-1 to TRBJ1-1; TRBD1 might be the D (6 bases). Germline V CDR1 and CDR2: SGHRS, YFSETQ. V lost 4 bases and J lost 6, with 16 bases in between. CDR3 length: 14 residues. CDR3 bases: TGCGCCAGCAGCGCTTGGACAGAACAAGCTGAAGCTTTCTTT. The encoded protein is CASSAWTEQAEAFF. Together with reference TRBV5-1 and TRBJ1-1, the CDR3 gives the full variable domain: KAGVTQTPRYLIKTRGQQVTLSCSPISGHRSVSWYQQTPGQGLQFLFEYFSETQRNKGNFPGRFSGRQFSNSRSEMNVSTLELGDSALYLCASSAWTEQAEAFFGQGTRLTVV.